The clone carrying this T cell receptor beta chain came up a few times. Its antigen is currently unknown. The study reverse transcribed the entire isolated RNA, so it sequenced expressed TCRB transcripts. Repertoires were generated with immunoSEQ multiplex PCR, while TCRdb's copy carries only in-frame clones and drops some. The sample contains about 450,000 clones, over 10% of which appear only once. The CDR3 sequence is 15 residues long. V lost 0 bases and J 6 bases, leaving 16 bases between the germline ends. Germline assignment: CDR1 GTSNPN and CDR2 SVGIG (reference sequence). The data originate from a study of beta chain features in type 1 diabetes. Whole-study findings and limits: VDJ junctions from patients with type 1 diabetes contained fewer insertions and more deletions.

What was sequenced was naive CD4+ T cells from blood. This sequence was found in a young woman in good health. The chain joins TRBV30 to TRBJ2-3; D not resolved. The CDR3 DNA is TGTGCCTGGAGTGTACTTCCGAACCAACGGGATACGCAGTATTTT. Its translation is CAWSVLPNQRDTQYF.